This T cell receptor beta chain was captured in a study of OX40 agonist ivuxolimab in advanced cancers. Study information: Patients received intravenous ivuxolimab every 2 weeks at 0.01 to 10 mg/kg.

Produced via immunoSEQ multiplex PCR; TCRdb's table is partial and in-frame only. The top ten hold roughly 8.9% of the sample, which has about 86,000 clones, about 90% seen once. General observations from the study: Some nonresponders likewise displayed low normalized T-cell clonal expansion. Clonal expansion was among the lowest in partial responders at 0.1-3.0 mg/kg, especially CD8+.

The CDR3 runs to 14 residues. The germline V gene has CDR1 SGDLS and CDR2 YYNGEE. J was trimmed by 7 bases and V by 2 bases; bases with no gene match: 2. Comment on this clone: Its matching antigen is unknown.

This TCR was recovered from an adult with an advanced solid tumor such as melanoma, head and neck, liver or kidney cancer. The V and J genes are TRBV9 and TRBJ2-1; 11 bases map to TRBD2. Specimen: CD4+ or CD8+ T cells sorted from blood, collected in a trial of the OX40 agonist ivuxolimab. The CDR3 region has the DNA TGTGCCAGCAGCGTTACTAGCGGGAGAAATGAGCAGTTCTTC. Its protein is CASSVTSGRNEQFF.